The rows below give T cell receptor beta chains drawn from one sample of a study of human T cells and chemical hapten exposure. One entry per CDR3 protein results from TCRdb running MiXCR on the RACE reads. The data show some 60,000 distinct CDR3 sequences, with approximately 10% seen just once and roughly 4% held by the top ten. Source: whole blood, taken in connection with sensitization to the hapten diphenylcyclopropenone (DPC). These receptors were obtained from a woman aged 40-49 years with alopecia areata. Some clones in this sample may be carry-over from other donors' samples. CDR3s include the opening cysteine and the closing phenylalanine or tryptophan. D genes are given only for firm matches. Where a row states a size, it is once, few, many or the class of an expanded clone; other rows omit it.

j_call clone_size v_call d_call cdr3_nt cdr3_aa
TRBJ1-2 - TRBV7-2 TRBD1 TGTGCCAGCAGCGAGGGGCAGGGACAGGCTTACTATGGCTACACCTTC CASSEGQGQAYYGYTF
TRBJ2-2 many TRBV11-2 - TGTGCCAGCAGCTTAGGTGCCGGTTCGAACACCGGGGAGCTGTTTTTT CASSLGAGSNTGELFF
TRBJ1-1 few TRBV5-5 - TGTGCCAGCAGCTTGGGCCCCGGAGGGGTGAACACTGAAGCTTTCTTT CASSLGPGGVNTEAFF
TRBJ2-1 few TRBV24-1 - TGTGCCACCAGCGTCTTCGTGTTCCCCTTCGATGAGCAGTTCTTC CATSVFVFPFDEQFF
TRBJ2-1 - TRBV12-3/TRBV12-4 - TGTGCCAGCACCCAAGGAGCAGGGAAGAGTGAGCAGTTCTTC CASTQGAGKSEQFF
TRBJ2-2 many TRBV7-2 TRBD2 TGTGCCAGCAGCACTAGCGGGGGGGCCTCCGGGGAGCTGTTTTTT CASSTSGGASGELFF
TRBJ1-1 few TRBV7-2 TRBD1 TGTGCCAGCAGCTTCCCCACGCAGGGGGCGGAAACTTTCTTT CASSFPTQGAETFF
TRBJ1-2 many TRBV20-1 TRBD1 TGCAGTGCTCCGGGACAGGCAGGCTATGGCTACACCTTC CSAPGQAGYGYTF
TRBJ1-2 - TRBV4-3 TRBD1 TGCGCCAGCAGACCCGGGACAGGGGGCGCATACGACTATGGCTACACCTTC CASRPGTGGAYDYGYTF
TRBJ1-1 few TRBV7-2 TRBD1 TGTGCCAGCAGCACAGTAGGGGGCGAAGCTTTCTTT CASSTVGGEAFF
TRBJ2-6 few TRBV19 TRBD1 TGTGCCAGTAGTATAGTAGGGGGACAGGGCCGCTCTGGGGCCAACGTCCTGACTTTC CASSIVGGQGRSGANVLTF
TRBJ2-1 few TRBV14 - TGTGCCAGCAGCCAAGAACGGTGGGAGGCCCCGCAGTTCTTC CASSQERWEAPQFF
TRBJ1-4 many TRBV30 TRBD1 TGTGCCCCGCGACAGGGGGCCCCACTGTTTTTT CAPRQGAPLFF
TRBJ1-1 many TRBV2 - TGTGCCAGCAGTGAATCGGGGAACACTGAAGCTTTCTTT CASSESGNTEAFF
TRBJ2-3 - TRBV6-4 TRBD1 TGTGCCAGCAGTGTCCAACAGGGGATGGCAGATACGCAGTATTTT CASSVQQGMADTQYF
TRBJ2-2 - TRBV27 TRBD2 TGTGCCAGCAGTTGGGAGGGTGGGGCCACCGGGGAGCTGTTTTTT CASSWEGGATGELFF
TRBJ2-2 few TRBV7-6 TRBD1 TGTGCCAGCAGCCCGGGACAGGGTGCCGGGGAGCTGTTTTTT CASSPGQGAGELFF
TRBJ2-3 few TRBV7-3 TRBD2 TGTGCCAGCGCCCGGGGGGGCCAAGGCACAGATACGCAGTATTTT CASARGGQGTDTQYF
TRBJ1-1 - TRBV7-9 - TGTGCCAGCAGCCCGGGACACGGCCTAGAGGACACTGAAGCTTTCTTT CASSPGHGLEDTEAFF
TRBJ2-5 many TRBV6-1 - TGTGCCAGCAACAGGGGAGGGAAAGAGACCCAGTACTTC CASNRGGKETQYF
TRBJ2-1 many TRBV28 - TGTGCCAGCAGTTTATGGGTCGATAATGAGCAGTTCTTC CASSLWVDNEQFF
TRBJ1-1 many TRBV5-1 TRBD1 TGCGCCAGCAGCGCCGGGACAGGGTGGAACACTGAAGCTTTCTTT CASSAGTGWNTEAFF
TRBJ2-7 - TRBV29-1 - TGCAGCGTCGGTGCTCACGGCGGCGAGCAGTACTTC CSVGAHGGEQYF
TRBJ2-7 many TRBV9 TRBD2 TGTGCCAGCAGCCCCGGGCTAGCGGGCGAGCAGTACTTC CASSPGLAGEQYF
TRBJ2-1 many TRBV11-2 TRBD2 TGTGCCAGCCGGACTAGCGGGCGCAATGAGCAGTTCTTC CASRTSGRNEQFF
TRBJ1-3 - TRBV20-1 - TGCAGTGCTAGATCCCGCAATGGAAACACCATATATTTT CSARSRNGNTIYF
TRBJ1-1 many TRBV7-2 - TGTGCCAGCAGCTTATTTCTTGGACGGCTGAACACTGAAGCTTTCTTT CASSLFLGRLNTEAFF
TRBJ1-5 - TRBV20-1 - TGCAGTGCTCTCACGACAGAAACGGCGGAATGGCGGCCCCAGCATTTT CSALTTETAEWRPQHF
TRBJ1-1 many TRBV27 - TGTGCCAGCAGTTTCGACCCAAGAGGGCCGGGTCCGAACACTGAAGCTTTCTTT CASSFDPRGPGPNTEAFF
TRBJ2-2 few TRBV19 - TGTGCCAGTAGTATATCACCGAACACCGGGGAGCTGTTTTTT CASSISPNTGELFF
TRBJ2-5 many TRBV12-3/TRBV12-4 - TGTGCCAGCAGTTTAGGGGGACTGCCCAGAGAGACCCAGTACTTC CASSLGGLPRETQYF
TRBJ1-2 many TRBV6-6 - TGTGCCAGCAGAAACGGCGGGGCCTACTATGGCTACACCTTC CASRNGGAYYGYTF
TRBJ2-5 few TRBV5-1 - TGCGCCAGCAGCCTGACGTCCGGAGGAGAGACCCAGTACTTC CASSLTSGGETQYF
TRBJ1-6 - TRBV7-2 - TGTGCCAGCAGCGCACAGGGATTCTCCTATAATTCACCCCTCCACTTT CASSAQGFSYNSPLHF
TRBJ2-2 many TRBV7-2 - TGTGCCAGCAGCTCTAGGGCGCGACAGGTCACCGGGGAGCTGTTTTTT CASSSRARQVTGELFF
TRBJ2-1 - TRBV6-1 - TGTGCCAGCGAATTGGGTGAGCAGTTCTTC CASELGEQFF
TRBJ1-2 few TRBV29-1 - TGCAGCGTTGAAGATAGTGGCTACACCTTC CSVEDSGYTF
TRBJ2-1 - TRBV7-8 TRBD2 TGTGCCAGCAGCTTAGTGGGGCTAGCGGCGAGCTCCTACAATGAGCAGTTCTTC CASSLVGLAASSYNEQFF
TRBJ2-3 few TRBV6-6 TRBD2 TGTGCCAGCAGCCCTGCTACAGCGGGGGGGCGAGATACGCAGTATTTT CASSPATAGGRDTQYF
TRBJ2-5 - TRBV4-1 - TGCGCCAGCAGCCAACTACAAAAGCCGGCAGAGACCCAGTACTTC CASSQLQKPAETQYF
TRBJ1-2 few TRBV5-1 - TGCGCCAGCAGCCGAGGGACACCGAAAAACTATGGCTACACCTTC CASSRGTPKNYGYTF
TRBJ1-1 - TRBV30 - TGTGCCTGGAGTGGCCTAGGGAGGGGTGAAGCTTTCTTT CAWSGLGRGEAFF
TRBJ2-1 - TRBV3-1 - TGTGCCAGCAGCCAAGCAGCGGTGAATGAGCAGTTCTTC CASSQAAVNEQFF
TRBJ1-1 - TRBV6-5 - TGTGCCAGCAGTTACGGGGGATTCGGGACTGAAGCTTTCTTT CASSYGGFGTEAFF
TRBJ2-7 - TRBV6-2/TRBV6-3 - TGTGCCAGCAGTTTGAGCTCCTACGAGCAGTACTTC CASSLSSYEQYF
TRBJ1-2 few TRBV6-5 - TGTGCCAGCAGTTACACGGGGCTCTATGGCTACACCTTC CASSYTGLYGYTF
TRBJ2-3 few TRBV12-3/TRBV12-4 TRBD2 TGTGCCAGCAGTCCTAGCGGGGGGTCAGATACGCAGTATTTT CASSPSGGSDTQYF
TRBJ2-3 many TRBV5-4 - TGTGCCAGCAGCTATTCAGGGTGGGGGAAAACAGATACGCAGTATTTT CASSYSGWGKTDTQYF
TRBJ2-1 - TRBV6-5 - TGTGCCAGCATGGGGGGGCCCTATGAGCAGTTCTTC CASMGGPYEQFF
TRBJ2-7 - TRBV20-1 - TGCAGTGCTGACGGGACACTTAACCACTACGAGCAGTACTTC CSADGTLNHYEQYF
TRBJ2-2 - TRBV29-1 - TGCAGCGTTGCGGCAGGCTCGAACACCGGGGAGCTGTTTTTT CSVAAGSNTGELFF
TRBJ1-2 many TRBV25-1 TRBD1 TGTGCCAGCAGTGAACTGGGGGACAGGGGGAGAGACTATGGCTACACCTTC CASSELGDRGRDYGYTF
TRBJ1-2 - TRBV30 - TGTGCCTGGGCCCCAGGTCATTATGGCTACACCTTC CAWAPGHYGYTF
TRBJ1-5 many TRBV20-1 - TGCAGTGCTATCGGTCCGGGGGGAAATCAGCCCCAGCATTTT CSAIGPGGNQPQHF